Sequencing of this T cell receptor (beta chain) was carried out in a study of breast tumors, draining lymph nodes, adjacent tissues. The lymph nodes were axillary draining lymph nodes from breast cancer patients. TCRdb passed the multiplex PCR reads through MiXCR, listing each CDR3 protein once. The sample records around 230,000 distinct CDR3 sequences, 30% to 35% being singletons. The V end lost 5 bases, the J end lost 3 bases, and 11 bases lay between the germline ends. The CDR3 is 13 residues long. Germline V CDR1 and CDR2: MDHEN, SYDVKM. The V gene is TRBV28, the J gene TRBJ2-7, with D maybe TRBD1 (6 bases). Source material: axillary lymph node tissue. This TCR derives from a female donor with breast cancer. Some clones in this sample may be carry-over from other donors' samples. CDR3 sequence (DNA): TGTGCCAGCAGTCGCAGAGGGGGCTACGAGCAGTACTTC. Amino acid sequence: CASSRRGGYEQYF. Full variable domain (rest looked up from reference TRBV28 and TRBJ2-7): DVKVTQSSRYLVKRTGEKVFLECVQDMDHENMFWYRQDPGLGLRLIYFSYDVKMKEKGDIPEGYSVSREKKERFSLILESASTNQTSMYLCASSRRGGYEQYFGPGTRLTVT.